These 13 T cell receptor beta chains were all obtained from the same sample, sequenced in a study of CD8 T cells in ankylosing spondylitis. No antigen has been assigned to these receptors. Regarding the study as a whole: For ankylosing spondylitis blood, a TCR beta motif of about eight highly homologous variants appeared characteristic.

TCRdb re-derived calls from the 5' RACE reads in MiXCR, one entry per CDR3 protein. This repertoire shows more than 400,000 distinct CDR3 sequences, 5.3% found once; its top ten account for 3% to 4.5%. Sequenced: blood, either unsorted or a sorted T cell fraction (not recorded which). The receptor set was obtained from a male donor with ankylosing spondylitis.

This clonotype appeared many times. J is TRBJ1-1 and V is TRBV5-1; D unclear. Germline V gene data show CDR1 as SGHRS and CDR2 as YFSETQ. There are 14 residues in the CDR3. V lost 6 bases and J 2 bases, leaving 14 bases between the germline ends. The chain's CDR3 is CASKEVGSNTEAFF. The CDR3 nucleotides are TGCGCCAGCAAGGAAGTAGGGAGTAACACTGAAGCTTTCTTT.

This clonotype was picked up many times. The CDR3 is CASSQELGIPISSGANVLTF. The DNA for the CDR3 is TGCGCCAGCAGCCAAGAGTTAGGGATCCCTATCAGCTCTGGGGCCAACGTCCTGACTTTC. The rearrangement joins TRBV4-1 to TRBJ2-6; no clear D gene. The V gene's germline CDR1 is MGHRA and CDR2 YSYEKL. CDR3 length equals 20 residues. The V and J ends lost 0 bases and 0 bases respectively, with 18 bases between them.

This clonotype was found many times. The J gene is TRBJ2-1, the V gene TRBV2, with 8 bases fitting TRBD2. V lost 8 bases and J lost 6; bases outside the gene matches: 15. CDR1 and CDR2 (germline): SNHLY, FYNNEI. This CDR3 has 16 residues. The CDR3 nucleotides read TGTGCCAGCGGTGGTGGGACGGGAGGGCCGCTCAATGAGCAGTTCTTC. Translating gives CASGGGTGGPLNEQFF. Full variable domain (rest looked up from reference TRBV2 and TRBJ2-1): EPEVTQTPSHQVTQMGQEVILRCVPISNHLYFYWYRQILGQKVEFLVSFYNNEISEKSEIFDDQFSVERPDGSNFTLKIRSTKLEDSAMYFCASGGGTGGPLNEQFFGPGTRLTVL.

V usage is TRBV7-2 and J usage is TRBJ1-3; 7 nucleotides align to TRBD1. The germline V gene encodes CDR1 SGHTA and CDR2 FQGNSA. J lost 3 bases, V lost 4 bases, and 9 bases had no gene match. The CDR3 is 16 residues long. The CDR3 sequence is CASSYQQGLGGNTIYF. The CDR3 bases are TGTGCCAGCAGCTACCAACAGGGGTTAGGTGGAAACACCATATATTTT.

This clonotype appeared many times. This rearrangement joins TRBV5-1 to TRBJ1-1; tentatively, D is TRBD1 (6 bases). Germline V gives CDR1 SGHRS, CDR2 YFSETQ. V lost 4 bases and J lost 0, with 13 bases in between. The CDR3 loop spans 15 amino acids. Written as DNA, the CDR3 is TGCGCCAGCAGCCGGCCGGGACAACTGAACACTGAAGCTTTCTTT. Amino acid sequence: CASSRPGQLNTEAFF.

This clonotype appeared many times. This chain connects TRBV12-3 or TRBV12-4 to TRBJ1-6, with D unclear. The V gene lost 3 bases and the J gene lost 8 bases, with 8 bases spanning the gap. The CDR3 is 13 residues long. CDR3 nucleotide sequence: TGTGCCAGCAGTTTTTCTGGGGATTCACCCCTCCACTTT. Protein: CASSFSGDSPLHF.

This clonotype showed up many times. The genes are TRBV4-3 and TRBJ1-2, with D possibly matching TRBD1 (5 bases). This CDR3 contains 15 residues. The V and J ends lost 3 bases and 3 bases respectively, with 14 bases between them. Looked up from germline, CDR1 is LGHNA and CDR2 is YSLEER. The CDR3 coding sequence is TGCGCCAGCAGCCAGGCGGGACTAGGGGACTATGGCTACACCTTC. It codes for CASSQAGLGDYGYTF.

This clonotype occurred many times. This chain joins TRBV12-3 or TRBV12-4 and TRBJ1-1, with a possible D match to TRBD1 (5 bases). The CDR3 loop spans 14 amino acids. V lost 5 bases and J lost 3, with 13 bases in between. CDR3 protein: CASSRLGVDTEAFF. The CDR3 bases are TGTGCCAGCAGTCGTCTGGGGGTAGACACTGAAGCTTTCTTT.

The gene calls are TRBV28 and TRBJ2-2; D not certain. Germline lookup yields CDR1 MDHEN and CDR2 SYDVKM. Deletions cut 5 bases from V and 2 bases from J, with 12 bases between. The CDR3 length is 15 residues. The CDR3: CASSRPASNTGELFF. CDR3 coding DNA: TGTGCCAGCAGTCGGCCAGCCTCCAACACCGGGGAGCTGTTTTTT.

There are a few counts of this clonotype. An end of the junction differs from the germline gene, which may be a read error. The CDR3 coding sequence is TGTGCCATCAGCGCAGGGTTGGGCTGCGAGCAGTACTTC. Translating gives CAISAGLGCEQYF. This rearrangement joins TRBV5-5 to TRBJ2-7; D may be TRBD1 (5 bases). Germline V gives CDR1 SGHKS, CDR2 YYEKEE (reference sequence). The CDR3 has 13 amino acids.

This clonotype was counted many times. The chain is built from TRBV27 and TRBJ2-7; D is unresolved. There are 13 residues in the CDR3. Germline CDR1 reads MNHEY; CDR2 reads SMNVEV (reference sequence). Trimming removed 6 bases at V and 0 bases at J, with 9 bases between. In nucleotides, the CDR3 is TGTGCCAGCAGCCCCAGTTTCTCCTACGAGCAGTACTTC. Protein sequence: CASSPSFSYEQYF.

This clonotype came up many times. The J gene is TRBJ2-4, the V gene TRBV7-9, with D perhaps TRBD2 (6 bases). With 6 bases removed from V and 0 bases from J, the gap between germline ends came to 12 bases. Germline lookup yields CDR1 SEHNR and CDR2 FQNEAQ (reference sequence). The CDR3 spans 15 residues. The CDR3 protein is CASRSGVSAKNIQYF. DNA for the CDR3: TGTGCCAGCAGGTCGGGGGTCTCAGCCAAAAACATTCAGTACTTC.

This clonotype showed up many times. The chain combines TRBV20-1 with TRBJ1-5, with D hard to call. The CDR3 spans 14 residues. V was cut by 2 bases and J by 0 bases, with 8 bases left in between. Germline CDR1 reads DFQATT; CDR2 reads SNEGSKA (reference sequence). CDR3 residues: CSARRQSSNQPQHF. Here the CDR3 DNA reads TGCAGTGCTAGACGACAAAGTAGCAATCAGCCCCAGCATTTT.